The 17 T cell receptor beta chains given below trace back to one sample, sequenced in a study of early T cells in non-severe SARS-CoV-2 infection. TCRdb called the 5' RACE reads again in MiXCR, with one record for every CDR3 protein. Of 84,000 or so distinct CDR3 sequences in the sample, over 10% were seen once. The source material was whole blood. These receptors all stem from an adult who was a healthcare worker with PCR-confirmed SARS-CoV-2 infection or an uninfected control (not recorded which).

The genes are TRBV7-3 and TRBJ1-1, with 7 positions matching TRBD1. Germline values: CDR1 SGHTA, CDR2 FQGTGA. The CDR3 is 15 amino acids. V lost 2 bases to trimming and J lost 5 bases; unmatched junction nucleotides: 8. DNA of the CDR3: TGTGCCAGCAGCTTAGGAACAGGGGACTTGACTGAAGCTTTCTTT. Protein product: CASSLGTGDLTEAFF.

For this clonotype: No conserved phenylalanine or tryptophan is present at the end of the CDR3, so a read error is the likely explanation. The DNA is omitted, as the CDR3 cannot be located on it reliably, and the CDR3 follows TCRdb's listing. V gene TRBV20-1 combines with J gene TRBJ2-5; the table's D call TRBD1 went unverified against the DNA. Germline V gene data show CDR1 as DFQATT and CDR2 as SNEGSKA (reference sequence). A total of 13 residues make up the CDR3, ends included. This chain's CDR3 is CSARAGGLSPSTS.

This clonotype was seen many times. The chain combines TRBV20-1 with TRBJ1-1; weak D call: TRBD1 (6 bases). CDR3 length: 14 residues. CDR1 is DFQATT and CDR2 is SNEGSKA in the germline V gene (reference sequence). V was shortened by 3 bases and J by 5 bases, with 16 bases between the two germline ends. CDR3 protein: CSASSGAVRTEAFF. The CDR3 nucleotides read TGCAGTGCTAGTTCGGGGGCTGTAAGAACTGAAGCTTTCTTT.

Ten or more counts support this clonotype. The CDR3 protein is CASSPLMAGGLGDTQYF. The CDR3, as DNA: TGTGCCAGCTCACCACTAATGGCGGGGGGCCTTGGAGATACGCAGTATTTT. V is TRBV18 and J is TRBJ2-3; 8 bases map to TRBD2. With V trimmed by 1 base and J by 5 bases, 11 bases remained unmatched. Germline CDR1 and CDR2: KGHSH and LQKENI. There are 17 residues in the CDR3.

This clonotype appeared a few times. The rearrangement joins TRBV9 to TRBJ2-7; a possible D gene is TRBD1 (5 bases). From germline, CDR1 is SGDLS and CDR2 YYNGEE. This CDR3 is 14 amino acids long. V lost 4 bases and J 5 bases, leaving 16 bases between the germline ends. The CDR3 region has the DNA TGTGCCAGCAGCTTCACAGGTACGAACCACGAGCAGTACTTC. The encoded protein is CASSFTGTNHEQYF.

This clonotype was recorded once. This chain uses TRBV2 with TRBJ2-7, with 13 bases that match TRBD2. The CDR3 covers 14 residues. Germline assignment: CDR1 SNHLY and CDR2 FYNNEI. Trimming removed 8 bases from V and 3 bases from J; junction bases left unmatched: 4. This CDR3 is CASAGLAGVYEQYF. The CDR3 region has the DNA TGTGCCAGCGCCGGACTAGCGGGAGTCTACGAGCAGTACTTC.

This clonotype was counted ten times or more. CDR3 in DNA: TGTGCCAGCAGGGTGAAGACAGGGGATGAGCAGTTCTTC. As protein: CASRVKTGDEQFF. The V call is TRBV6-5, the J call TRBJ2-1, with 8 positions matching TRBD1. Unmatched junction bases numbered 6, after V lost 6 bases and J lost 8 bases. CDR3 length: 13 residues. Germline CDR1 and CDR2: MNHEY and SVGAGI.

This chain's CDR3 is CASSVGGSTNEKLFF. CDR3 DNA sequence: TGTGCCAGCAGCGTAGGGGGATCAACTAATGAAAAACTGTTTTTT. The rearrangement links TRBV9 to TRBJ1-4; D is undetermined. The CDR3 extends over 15 amino acids. The V end was cut by 0 bases, the J end by 0 bases, with 6 bases between. Germline V lookup: CDR1 SGDLS, CDR2 YYNGEE. Filled out from reference TRBV9 and TRBJ1-4, the complete variable domain reads DSGVTQTPKHLITATGQRVTLRCSPRSGDLSVYWYQQSLDQGLQFLIQYYNGEERAKGNILERFSAQQFPDLHSELNLSSLELGDSALYFCASSVGGSTNEKLFFGSGTQLSVL.

This clonotype was seen repeatedly, ten times or more. The V gene is TRBV10-3, the J gene TRBJ2-4; D possibly corresponds to TRBD2 (6 bases). The germline gives CDR1 ENHRY, CDR2 SYGVKD. The CDR3 is 14 amino acids. Trimming left V 3 bases short and J 1 base short, with 7 bases between. The CDR3 sequence: CAISDRGAKNIQYF. The CDR3 bases are TGTGCCATCAGTGATCGGGGGGCCAAAAACATTCAGTACTTC.

This clonotype was detected ten times or more. The V gene is TRBV21-1, the J gene TRBJ1-4; the table assigns TRBD1, which was not confirmed against the DNA. TRBV21-1 counts as a pseudogene. The CDR3 contains 16 residues. Written as DNA, the CDR3 is TGTGCCAGCAGCATTCACAGGTTCGTCTATTGTGAAAAACTGTTTTTT. Amino acid sequence: CASSIHRFVYCEKLFF.

This clonotype was found a few times. The rearrangement links TRBV7-3 to TRBJ2-3, with unresolved D. Germline CDR1 and CDR2: SGHTA and FQGTGA. The V and J ends lost 11 bases and 3 bases respectively, with 3 bases between them. The CDR3 runs 9 residues. CDR3 DNA: TGTGCCTGTACAGATACGCAGTATTTT. Translation: CACTDTQYF.

This clonotype was picked up many times. V and J are TRBV20-1 and TRBJ2-1, with TRBD2 matching 11 bases. The CDR3 is 16 residues long. The J segment lost 3 bases and the V segment lost 3 bases, leaving 7 bases of the junction unmatched. Germline loops: CDR1 DFQATT, CDR2 SNEGSKA (reference sequence). CDR3 sequence: CSASPPGTSGYNEQFF. CDR3 DNA: TGCAGTGCTAGCCCACCCGGGACTAGCGGCTACAATGAGCAGTTCTTC.

This clonotype occurred a few times. V and J are TRBV4-2 and TRBJ2-3; D is ambiguous. Trimming took 4 bases from V and 2 from J, leaving 7 bases between them. CDR3 length equals 13 residues. Germline CDR1 reads LGHNA; CDR2 reads YNFKEQ. The CDR3 nucleotides are TGTGCCAGCAGCCCCGCTGACACAGATACGCAGTATTTT. Translated, it gives CASSPADTDTQYF.

This clonotype showed up many times. The V call is TRBV11-2, the J call TRBJ2-1, with D possibly TRBD2 on 6 matching bases. CDR3 length: 14 residues. The V end was cut by 5 bases, the J end by 5 bases, with 13 bases between. The germline V gene encodes CDR1 SGHAT and CDR2 FQNNGV. CDR3 sequence reads: CASSPMGLHNEQFF. CDR3 nucleotides: TGTGCCAGCAGCCCAATGGGACTCCACAATGAGCAGTTCTTC.

This clonotype was recorded at least ten times. The chain employs TRBV3-1 and TRBJ1-6; D possibly corresponds to TRBD1 (6 bases). Germline CDR1 reads LGHDT; CDR2 reads YNNKEL (reference sequence). Deletions cut 4 bases from V and 10 bases from J, with 20 bases between. This CDR3 spans 16 amino acids. The CDR3 spells CASSPVGRLQGSPLHF. The CDR3, as DNA: TGTGCCAGCAGCCCCGTAGGGAGACTTCAGGGGTCACCCCTCCACTTT.

This clonotype was recorded many times. The chain couples TRBV7-9 to TRBJ1-5, with TRBD1 matching over 9 bases. Germline V gene lookup returns CDR1 SEHNR and CDR2 FQNEAQ (reference sequence). Unmatched junction bases numbered 4, after V lost 1 base and J lost 3 bases. The CDR3 is 16 residues long. CDR3 DNA: TGTGCCAGCAGCTTAGGGGACAGGGTTAACAATCAGCCCCAGCATTTT. Amino acids: CASSLGDRVNNQPQHF.

This clonotype appeared a few times. The chain carries TRBV12-5 and TRBJ2-3; 7 bases are shared with TRBD1. This CDR3 is 15 amino acids long. Trimming removed 6 bases from V and 3 bases from J; junction bases left unmatched: 9. The germline V gene encodes CDR1 LGHNT and CDR2 FRNRAP. CDR3 residues: CASGEQGYGTDTQYF. CDR3 coding DNA: TGTGCTAGTGGAGAACAGGGGTACGGTACAGATACGCAGTATTTT. Supplemented by reference TRBV12-5 and TRBJ2-3, the full variable domain reads DARVTQTPRHKVTEMGQEVTMRCQPILGHNTVFWYRQTMMQGLELLAYFRNRAPLDDSGMPKDRFSAEMPDATLATLKIQPSEPRDSAVYFCASGEQGYGTDTQYFGPGTRLTVL.